The 6 T cell receptor beta chains listed next were all sequenced from one sample in a study of blood T cell repertoires in COVID-19. Libraries were prepared by immunoSEQ multiplex PCR; TCRdb keeps only in-frame clonotypes and omits some of them. The sample yields over 120,000 clones, roughly 86% seen once. Sequenced material: peripheral blood. The receptor source for this set is a man aged 65 to 79 with acute or convalescent COVID-19.

The chain employs TRBV11-2 and TRBJ2-2; perhaps TRBD1 as D (5 bases). The CDR3 extends over 13 amino acids. Germline CDR1 is SGHAT and CDR2 is FQNNGV. The V and J ends lost 5 bases and 4 bases respectively, with 8 bases between them. CDR3 amino acids: CASSIQGTGELFF. In DNA, the CDR3 is TGTGCCAGCAGCATCCAGGGCACCGGGGAGCTGTTTTTT. Drawing the rest from reference TRBV11-2 and TRBJ2-2, the complete variable domain is EAGVAQSPRYKIIEKRQSVAFWCNPISGHATLYWYQQILGQGPKLLIQFQNNGVVDDSQLPKDRFSAERLKGVDSTLKIQPAKLEDSAVYLCASSIQGTGELFFGEGSRLTVL.

The V call is TRBV30, the J call TRBJ1-2; tentative D call: TRBD1 (6 bases). The V gene's germline CDR1 is GTSNPN and CDR2 SVGIG (reference sequence). Deletions cut 3 bases from V and 6 bases from J, with 14 bases between. The CDR3 extends over 13 amino acids. DNA of the CDR3: TGTGCCTGGAGGGAACAGGGTGAGGATGGCTACACCTTC. Translation: CAWREQGEDGYTF. The full variable domain, rest sourced from reference TRBV30 and TRBJ1-2, is SQTIHQWPATLVQPVGSPLSLECTVEGTSNPNLYWYRQAAGRGLQLLFYSVGIGQISSEVPQNLSASRPQDRQFILSSKKLLLSDSGFYLCAWREQGEDGYTFGSGTRLTVV.

The chain couples TRBV5-4 to TRBJ1-1, with TRBD1 identical over 7 bases. Germline lookup yields CDR1 SGHNT and CDR2 YYREEE (reference sequence). V gave up 4 bases and J gave up 0 bases; unmatched junction bases: 3. The CDR3 runs 14 residues. The CDR3 DNA reads as TGTGCCAGCAGCCCGGGACAGATGAACACTGAAGCTTTCTTT. This encodes CASSPGQMNTEAFF. Looking up the rest from reference TRBV5-4 and TRBJ1-1 gives the full variable domain: ETGVTQSPTHLIKTRGQQVTLRCSSQSGHNTVSWYQQALGQGPQFIFQYYREEENGRGNFPPRFSGLQFPNYSSELNVNALELDDSALYLCASSPGQMNTEAFFGQGTRLTVV.

The V call is TRBV5-1, the J call TRBJ2-7; D is perhaps TRBD1 (5 bases). Trimming pared 0 bases from V and 5 bases from J, leaving 12 bases between. The V gene's germline CDR1 is SGHRS and CDR2 YFSETQ. The CDR3 consists of 14 residues. This CDR3 reads CASSLGLGPNEQYF. CDR3 nucleotides: TGCGCCAGCAGCTTGGGACTGGGGCCCAACGAGCAGTACTTC.

The V call is TRBV5-4, the J call TRBJ1-2; TRBD1 aligns across 12 bases. The germline V gene has CDR1 SGHNT and CDR2 YYREEE (reference sequence). The ends lost 5 bases at V and 5 bases at J; junction bases unmatched: 4. The CDR3 runs 14 residues. CDR3 nucleotide sequence: TGTGCCAGCAGGGGACAGGGGGCGAGGTATGGCTACACCTTC. This sequence encodes CASRGQGARYGYTF. The full variable domain, completed using reference TRBV5-4 and TRBJ1-2, is ETGVTQSPTHLIKTRGQQVTLRCSSQSGHNTVSWYQQALGQGPQFIFQYYREEENGRGNFPPRFSGLQFPNYSSELNVNALELDDSALYLCASRGQGARYGYTFGSGTRLTVV.

The gene calls are TRBV28 and TRBJ2-1; 8 bases map to TRBD1. CDR1 MDHEN and CDR2 SYDVKM come from the germline V gene. CDR3 length: 15 residues. The trim removed 8 bases at V and 3 bases at J, leaving 9 bases unmatched. CDR3 coding DNA: TGTGCCAGCCGAAGGTTGGGACAGGACTACAATGAGCAGTTCTTC. It is translated as CASRRLGQDYNEQFF.